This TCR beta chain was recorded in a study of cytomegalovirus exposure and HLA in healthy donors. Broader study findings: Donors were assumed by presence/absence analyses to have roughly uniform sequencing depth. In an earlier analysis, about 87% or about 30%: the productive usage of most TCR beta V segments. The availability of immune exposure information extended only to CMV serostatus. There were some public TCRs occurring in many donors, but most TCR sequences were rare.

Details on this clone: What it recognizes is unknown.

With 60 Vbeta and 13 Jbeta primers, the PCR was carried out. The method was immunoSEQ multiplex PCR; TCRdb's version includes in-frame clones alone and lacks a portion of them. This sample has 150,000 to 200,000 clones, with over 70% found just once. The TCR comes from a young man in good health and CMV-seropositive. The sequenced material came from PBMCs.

Here the CDR3 reads CASRKGAPSDEQYF. CDR3 bases: TGCGCCAGCAGAAAGGGGGCACCCTCGGACGAGCAGTACTTC. The J gene is TRBJ2-7, the V gene TRBV5-1; TRBD1 matches at 7 bases. The CDR3 has 14 amino acids. Trimming removed 5 bases from V and 5 bases from J; junction bases left unmatched: 10. Germline V CDR1 and CDR2: SGHRS, YFSETQ.